These T cell receptor beta chains were read from a single sample in a study of cytomegalovirus exposure and HLA in healthy donors. Repertoires were generated with immunoSEQ multiplex PCR, while TCRdb's copy carries only in-frame clones and drops some. The sample holds around 160,000 clones, more than 75% seen once. Sequencing input: PBMCs. The origin of the receptors is a male donor in good health and CMV-seronegative. CDR3s include the opening cysteine and the closing phenylalanine or tryptophan. The D gene is left open where the match is weak. A clone size is listed for some rows: how often the clone was seen (once, few, many), or a class if it is expanded.

D: TRBD1; J: TRBJ2-6; size: -; V: TRBV28; DNA: TGTGCCAGCAGCTTTCAGAGCCCGGGACAGGCCTCCTCTGGGGCCAACGTCCTGACTTTC; CDR3: CASSFQSPGQASSGANVLTF
D: TRBD1; J: TRBJ1-2; size: -; V: TRBV7-2; DNA: TGTGCCAGCAGCTTAGCGGGACAGGGGTATGGCTACACCTTC; CDR3: CASSLAGQGYGYTF
D: TRBD1; J: TRBJ1-5; size: -; V: TRBV10-3; DNA: TGTGCCATCAGTGACGGTTTCGACAGGGGGGGGAATCAGCCCCAGCATTTT; CDR3: CAISDGFDRGGNQPQHF
D: TRBD2; J: TRBJ2-5; size: few; V: TRBV5-1; DNA: TGCGCCAGCAGCGGGGAACTAGCGGGGGGGCAGACCCAGTACTTC; CDR3: CASSGELAGGQTQYF
D: -; J: TRBJ2-2; size: -; V: TRBV5-4; DNA: TGTGCCAGCAGCTTGGGCGGCCGCTCCACCGGGGAGCTGTTTTTT; CDR3: CASSLGGRSTGELFF
D: -; J: TRBJ1-2; size: -; V: TRBV10-3; DNA: TGTGCCATCAGCTTGGTAGGGCAGGGCGTAGATGGCTACACCTTC; CDR3: CAISLVGQGVDGYTF
D: -; J: TRBJ2-7; size: -; V: TRBV5-4; DNA: TGTGCCAGCACCTGGGGGGGGGCCCGGTCGGGCGAGCAGTACTTC; CDR3: CASTWGGARSGEQYF
D: TRBD1; J: TRBJ1-2; size: -; V: TRBV2; DNA: TGTGCCAGCAGTGAATTAAGGGACAGGGCTAACTATGGCTACACCTTC; CDR3: CASSELRDRANYGYTF
D: -; J: TRBJ1-1; size: few; V: TRBV7-2; DNA: TGTGCCAGCAGCTTCGGTCGGAACACTGAAGCTTTCTTT; CDR3: CASSFGRNTEAFF
D: -; J: TRBJ2-5; size: -; V: TRBV7-7; DNA: TGTGCTAGCAGCTTAGCAGAGGGGGTAGAAGAGACCCAGTACTTC; CDR3: CASSLAEGVEETQYF
D: -; J: TRBJ2-1; size: -; V: TRBV19; DNA: TGTGCCAGTAGTGAGGGCGGGATGGGTGAGCAGTTCTTC; CDR3: CASSEGGMGEQFF
D: TRBD1; J: TRBJ2-7; size: -; V: TRBV5-6; DNA: TGTGCCAGCAGCTGGGGGACAGGGGGCACCTACGAGCAGTACTTC; CDR3: CASSWGTGGTYEQYF
D: TRBD2; J: TRBJ2-5; size: once; V: TRBV7-3; DNA: TGTGCCAGCAGCTTAGGCGGGGGGGCCAGGGAGACCCAGTACTTC; CDR3: CASSLGGGARETQYF
D: -; J: TRBJ2-3; size: -; V: TRBV28; DNA: TGTGCCAGCACCCGGGACCGCACTACCTCCGGGGGACAGTATTTT; CDR3: CASTRDRTTSGGQYF
D: -; J: TRBJ2-2; size: -; V: TRBV5-1; DNA: TGCGCCAGCAGCTCCGGTTCCCTCGGGTCCCCCGGGGAGCTGTTTTTT; CDR3: CASSSGSLGSPGELFF
D: TRBD1; J: TRBJ2-3; size: few; V: TRBV7-6; DNA: TGTGCCAGCAGCCCAGGGACAGGGGGCCCAGATACGCAGTATTTT; CDR3: CASSPGTGGPDTQYF
D: -; J: TRBJ1-2; size: -; V: TRBV7-9; DNA: TGTGCCAGCAGTAACCGGGCTAACTATGGCTACACCTTC; CDR3: CASSNRANYGYTF
D: TRBD1; J: TRBJ1-3; size: -; V: TRBV6-1; DNA: TGTGCCAGCAGGGACAGGGGGCCCGGAAACACCATATATTTT; CDR3: CASRDRGPGNTIYF
D: -; J: TRBJ1-6; size: once; V: TRBV7-2; DNA: TGTGCCAGCAGCCCGTATTCCAGGGCAGGTAATTCACCCCTCCACTTT; CDR3: CASSPYSRAGNSPLHF
D: -; J: TRBJ2-7; size: -; V: TRBV28; DNA: TGTGCCAGCAGTTCTCCCCTAGGGGCTACGCGCGAGCAGTACTTC; CDR3: CASSSPLGATREQYF
D: TRBD1; J: TRBJ1-2; size: -; V: TRBV7-2; DNA: TGTGCCAGCAGCCCCGGGACAGTGGATGGCTACACCTTC; CDR3: CASSPGTVDGYTF
D: -; J: TRBJ1-1; size: -; V: TRBV6-6; DNA: TGTGCCAGCAGCGGTGGCACTGAAGCTTTCTTT; CDR3: CASSGGTEAFF
D: -; J: TRBJ1-4; size: -; V: TRBV6-1; DNA: TGTGCCAGCAGTGGGGAGCCACTGTTTTTT; CDR3: CASSGEPLFF
D: TRBD1; J: TRBJ2-7; size: -; V: TRBV9; DNA: TGTGCCAGCAGCGTAGCGGACAGGGACTACGAGCAGTACTTC; CDR3: CASSVADRDYEQYF
D: TRBD1; J: TRBJ1-6; size: -; V: TRBV19; DNA: TGTGCCAGTAGTCGCCGGGACAGGGCAGATTCACCCCTCCACTTT; CDR3: CASSRRDRADSPLHF
D: -; J: TRBJ1-1; size: -; V: TRBV7-2; DNA: TGTGCCAGCAGTCCGTGGGGAGAGAACACTGAAGCTTTCTTT; CDR3: CASSPWGENTEAFF
D: TRBD1; J: TRBJ1-1; size: -; V: TRBV28; DNA: TGTGCCAGCAGTTTAGGGTTGGGACAGAAGAACACTGAAGCTTTCTTT; CDR3: CASSLGLGQKNTEAFF
D: -; J: TRBJ2-5; size: few; V: TRBV7-2; DNA: TGTGCCAGCAGCTTACGTGGGCGGCGGGCCCAGTACTTC; CDR3: CASSLRGRRAQYF
D: -; J: TRBJ2-3; size: few; V: TRBV6-5; DNA: TGTGCCAGCGGGGCTAGCACAGATACGCAGTATTTT; CDR3: CASGASTDTQYF
D: TRBD2; J: TRBJ2-7; size: -; V: TRBV11-2; DNA: TGTGCCAGCAGCCAAACTAGCGGGAGGATAGACGAGCAGTACTTC; CDR3: CASSQTSGRIDEQYF
D: -; J: TRBJ2-7; size: once; V: TRBV2; DNA: TGTGCCAGCAGTTTGCCGGCAGGCCTATACGAGCAGTACTTC; CDR3: CASSLPAGLYEQYF
D: TRBD1; J: TRBJ2-7; size: -; V: TRBV15; DNA: TGTGCCACCAGCAGAGATGATATGGGACAGGGAAAATACGAGCAGTACTTC; CDR3: CATSRDDMGQGKYEQYF
D: -; J: TRBJ2-5; size: -; V: TRBV5-6; DNA: TGTGCCAGCAGCTTGGGTACTCTTCTCGGAGCATGGGAGACCCAGTACTTC; CDR3: CASSLGTLLGAWETQYF
D: -; J: TRBJ2-5; size: -; V: TRBV6-6; DNA: TGTGCCAGCAGTTATAACAGCCAAGAGACCCAGTACTTC; CDR3: CASSYNSQETQYF
D: -; J: TRBJ1-5; size: -; V: TRBV2; DNA: TGTGCCAGCAGTGAAAGGACAGCTAGCAATCAGCCCCAGCATTTT; CDR3: CASSERTASNQPQHF
D: TRBD2; J: TRBJ2-1; size: -; V: TRBV7-9; DNA: TGTGCCAGCAGCTTAGAACCGGGACTAGCGGGAGTAAACAATGAGCAGTTCTTC; CDR3: CASSLEPGLAGVNNEQFF
D: -; J: TRBJ1-5; size: -; V: TRBV6-5; DNA: TGTGCCAGCAGACAGAGAAATAGCAATCAGCCCCAGCATTTT; CDR3: CASRQRNSNQPQHF
D: -; J: TRBJ2-3; size: -; V: TRBV27; DNA: TGTGCCAGCAGTTTACAAGGGGGGGTAGATACGCAGTATTTT; CDR3: CASSLQGGVDTQYF
D: TRBD2; J: TRBJ2-7; size: -; V: TRBV11-2; DNA: TGTGCCAGCAGCCCGGGAGGCAGCCTCTACGAGCAGTACTTC; CDR3: CASSPGGSLYEQYF